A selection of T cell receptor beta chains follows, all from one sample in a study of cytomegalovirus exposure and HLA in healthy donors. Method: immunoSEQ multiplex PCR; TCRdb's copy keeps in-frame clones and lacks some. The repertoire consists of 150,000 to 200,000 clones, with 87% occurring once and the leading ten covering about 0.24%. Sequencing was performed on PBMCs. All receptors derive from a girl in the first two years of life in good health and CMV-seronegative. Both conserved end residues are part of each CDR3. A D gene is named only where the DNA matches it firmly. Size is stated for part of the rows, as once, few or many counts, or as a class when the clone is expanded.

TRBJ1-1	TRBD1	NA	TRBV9	CASSADRAGLTEAFF	TGTGCCAGCAGCGCGGACAGGGCAGGACTTACTGAAGCTTTCTTT
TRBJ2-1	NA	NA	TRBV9	CASSTQGSSYNEQFF	TGTGCCAGCAGCACGCAGGGTAGCTCCTACAATGAGCAGTTCTTC
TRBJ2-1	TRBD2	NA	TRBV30	CAARAGRSYNEQFF	TGTGCCGCCCGAGCGGGGCGCTCCTACAATGAGCAGTTCTTC
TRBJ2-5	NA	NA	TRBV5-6	CASSLLGRLETQYF	TGTGCCAGCAGCTTGTTGGGGCGCTTAGAGACCCAGTACTTC
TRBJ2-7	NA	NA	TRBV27	CASSLFFRGGLRDYEQYF	TGTGCCAGCAGTTTATTCTTCCGGGGAGGTCTGAGGGATTACGAGCAGTACTTC
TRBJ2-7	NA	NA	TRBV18	CASSPVGVYEQYF	TGTGCCAGCTCACCGGTAGGAGTCTACGAGCAGTACTTC
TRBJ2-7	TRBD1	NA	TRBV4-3	CASSLSSSRTGTYEQYF	TGCGCCAGCAGCCTCTCCTCATCCCGGACAGGGACCTACGAGCAGTACTTC
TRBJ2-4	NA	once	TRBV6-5	CASSEAIQRVRCF	TGTGCCAGCAGTGAAGCGATCCAACGGGTTAGGTGCTTC
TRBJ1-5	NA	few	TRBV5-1	CASRDRGNQPQHF	TGCGCCAGCAGGGACAGAGGCAATCAGCCCCAGCATTTT
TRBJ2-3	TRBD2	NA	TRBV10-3	CAISDRLAGVDTQYF	TGTGCCATCAGTGATAGGCTAGCGGGAGTAGATACGCAGTATTTT
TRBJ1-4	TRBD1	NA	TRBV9	CASSVQAGGEKLFF	TGTGCCAGCAGCGTACAGGCAGGGGGCGAAAAACTGTTTTTT
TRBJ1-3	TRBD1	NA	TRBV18	CASSPPGTGDGNTIYF	TGTGCCAGCTCACCACCCGGGACAGGGGATGGAAACACCATATATTTT
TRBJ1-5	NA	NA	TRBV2	CASSSSRTPSNQPQHF	TGTGCCAGCAGTTCTTCTCGAACACCGAGCAATCAGCCCCAGCATTTT
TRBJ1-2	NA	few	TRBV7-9	CASSFRDKGPLF	TGTGCCAGCAGCTTTAGGGACAAGGGTCCCCTCTTC
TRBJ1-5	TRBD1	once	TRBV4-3	CASSQDLGNRGYQPQHF	TGCGCCAGCAGCCAAGATTTGGGAAACAGGGGGTATCAGCCCCAGCATTTT
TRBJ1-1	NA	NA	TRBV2	CAGDRVNTEAFF	TGTGCCGGTGACCGGGTGAACACTGAAGCTTTCTTT
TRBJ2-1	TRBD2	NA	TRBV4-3	CASSQDGITGGLSNEQFF	TGCGCCAGCAGCCAAGACGGAATCACGGGAGGGCTAAGCAATGAGCAGTTCTTC
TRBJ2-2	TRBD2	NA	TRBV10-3	CAINSAGVTGELFF	TGTGCCATCAATAGCGCGGGGGTCACCGGGGAGCTGTTTTTT
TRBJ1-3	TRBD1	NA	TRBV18	CASSPLTRTGDGNTIYF	TGTGCCAGCTCACCCCTAACCCGGACAGGGGATGGAAACACCATATATTTT
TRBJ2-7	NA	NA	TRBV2	CAGSSGFGSSYEQYF	TGTGCCGGTTCGTCGGGTTTTGGGAGCTCCTACGAGCAGTACTTC
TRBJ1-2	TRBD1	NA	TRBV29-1	CSVGDRDYGYTF	TGCAGCGTTGGGGACAGGGACTATGGCTACACCTTC
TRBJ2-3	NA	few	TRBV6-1	CASSERGRLTDTQYF	TGTGCCAGCAGCGAAAGGGGCAGGTTAACAGATACGCAGTATTTT
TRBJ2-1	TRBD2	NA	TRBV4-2	CASSPLAGSSYNEQFF	TGTGCCAGCAGCCCCCTAGCGGGTAGCTCCTACAATGAGCAGTTCTTC
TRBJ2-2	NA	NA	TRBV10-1	CASAGDEGTGELFF	TGCGCCAGTGCAGGGGATGAAGGCACCGGGGAGCTGTTTTTT
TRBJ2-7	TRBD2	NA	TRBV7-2	CASSLAGGPNEQYF	TGTGCCAGCAGCCTAGCGGGAGGGCCTAACGAGCAGTACTTC
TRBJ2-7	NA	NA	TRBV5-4	CASSPQGGFLREQYF	TGTGCCAGCAGCCCTCAGGGGGGTTTCCTCCGGGAGCAGTACTTC
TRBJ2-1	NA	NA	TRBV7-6	CASSLLSASVNEQFF	TGTGCCAGCAGCTTATTGTCGGCTAGCGTCAATGAGCAGTTCTTC
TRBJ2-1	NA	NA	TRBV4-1	CASSQEAFYNEQFF	TGCGCCAGCAGCCAAGAAGCGTTTTACAATGAGCAGTTCTTC
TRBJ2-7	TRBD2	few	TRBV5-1	CASSPRTSGSGSEQYF	TGCGCCAGCAGCCCCAGGACTAGCGGGAGTGGATCCGAGCAGTACTTC
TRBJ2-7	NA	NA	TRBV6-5	CASRITLGTSHEQYF	TGTGCCAGCAGAATAACACTCGGGACTTCCCACGAGCAGTACTTC
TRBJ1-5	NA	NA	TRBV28	CASRGDGLYQPQHF	TGTGCCAGCAGAGGGGACGGACTATATCAGCCCCAGCATTTT
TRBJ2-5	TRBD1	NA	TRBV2	CASGQGKWGSTQETQYF	TGTGCCAGCGGACAGGGTAAATGGGGAAGTACCCAAGAGACCCAGTACTTC
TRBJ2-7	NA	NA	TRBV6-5	CASSYSPRDEQYF	TGTGCCAGCAGTTACTCCCCTAGAGACGAGCAGTACTTC
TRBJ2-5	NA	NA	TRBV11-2	CASSLDLKTQYF	TGTGCCAGCAGCTTAGATCTAAAGACCCAGTACTTC
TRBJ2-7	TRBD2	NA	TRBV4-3	CASSQASGRARGSYEQYF	TGCGCCAGCAGCCAGGCTAGCGGGAGGGCCCGGGGTTCCTACGAGCAGTACTTC
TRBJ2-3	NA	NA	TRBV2	CASSDQGYSTQYF	TGTGCCAGCAGTGATCAGGGTTACTCCACGCAGTATTTT
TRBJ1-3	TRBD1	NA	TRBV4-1	CASSQGQDGNTIYF	TGCGCCAGCAGCCAGGGACAGGACGGAAACACCATATATTTT
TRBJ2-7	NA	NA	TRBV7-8	CASSLGGGYEQYF	TGTGCCAGCAGCTTAGGGGGAGGCTACGAGCAGTACTTC
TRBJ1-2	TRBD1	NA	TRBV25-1	CASSPSGTVYGYTF	TGTGCCAGCAGCCCTTCCGGGACAGTCTATGGCTACACCTTC
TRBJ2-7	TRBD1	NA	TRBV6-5	CASSYDYGTGVYEQYF	TGTGCCAGCAGTTACGACTACGGGACAGGGGTCTACGAGCAGTACTTC
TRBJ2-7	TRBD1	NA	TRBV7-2	CASSRTGTYEQYF	TGTGCCAGCAGCCGGACAGGGACCTACGAGCAGTACTTC
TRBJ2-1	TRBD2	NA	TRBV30	CAWSVGTSGYNEQFF	TGTGCCTGGAGTGTAGGGACTAGCGGCTACAATGAGCAGTTCTTC
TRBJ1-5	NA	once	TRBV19	CASSISRGSGQPQHF	TGTGCCAGTAGTATTTCCCGGGGGAGCGGGCAGCCCCAGCATTTT
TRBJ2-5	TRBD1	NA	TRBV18	CASSPTGPETQYF	TGTGCCAGCTCACCGACAGGGCCGGAGACCCAGTACTTC
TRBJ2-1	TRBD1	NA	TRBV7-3	CASSLGTGDRNEQFF	TGTGCCAGCAGCTTGGGGACAGGGGATAGGAATGAGCAGTTCTTC
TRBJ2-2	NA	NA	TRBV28	CASSTAGQHTGELFF	TGTGCCAGCAGTACCGCGGGACAGCACACCGGGGAGCTGTTTTTT
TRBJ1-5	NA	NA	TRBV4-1	CASSQDLLRAYQPQHF	TGCGCCAGCAGCCAAGATCTTCTCAGGGCCTATCAGCCCCAGCATTTT
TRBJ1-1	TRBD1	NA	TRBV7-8	CASSLGTGGDFTEAFF	TGTGCCAGCAGCTTAGGAACAGGGGGCGATTTCACTGAAGCTTTCTTT
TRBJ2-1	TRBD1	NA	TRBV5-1	CASSHRQGATPLSYNEQFF	TGCGCCAGCAGCCACCGACAGGGGGCTACTCCACTCTCTTACAATGAGCAGTTCTTC
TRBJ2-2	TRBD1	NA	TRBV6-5	CASRRGRVGELFF	TGTGCCAGCCGTAGGGGGCGCGTCGGGGAGCTGTTTTTT
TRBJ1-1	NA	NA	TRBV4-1	CASSLFRVPNTEAFF	TGCGCCAGCAGCCTTTTCCGGGTCCCGAACACTGAAGCTTTCTTT
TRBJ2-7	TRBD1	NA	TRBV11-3	CASSLRGRDRRYEQYF	TGTGCCAGCAGCTTAAGGGGCCGGGACAGGCGCTACGAGCAGTACTTC
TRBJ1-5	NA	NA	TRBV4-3	CASSQVGRGGSNQPQHF	TGCGCCAGCAGCCAAGTAGGGCGGGGAGGCAGCAATCAGCCCCAGCATTTT
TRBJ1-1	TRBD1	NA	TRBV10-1	CASSPGQGRTEAFF	TGCGCCAGCAGTCCTGGACAGGGAAGGACTGAAGCTTTCTTT
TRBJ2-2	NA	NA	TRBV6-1	CASLYRDKGTGELFF	TGTGCCAGTCTTTACCGGGACAAGGGTACCGGGGAGCTGTTTTTT